This T cell receptor beta chain appears in the sequencing data of a study of cytomegalovirus exposure and HLA in healthy donors. The germline CDR1 and CDR2 sequences are SGHTA and FQGTGA. The CDR3 is 15 residues long. V dropped 5 bases and J dropped 9; count of bases not matched to a gene: 10. General study points: Specificity of a few CMV-associated chains for CMV antigens was verified in vitro. The TCR clusters that emerged in the first cohort tended, a later analysis found, to co-occur in the roughly 120 validation repertoires.

Worth noting for this clone: Its antigen is unidentified.

Clones were read by immunoSEQ multiplex PCR, and TCRdb kept only the in-frame ones, dropping some. The table has more than 150,000 clones, about 80% seen once. The specimen was PBMCs. J is TRBJ2-1 and V is TRBV7-3; TRBD2 agrees at 10 bases. This clonotype originated in a young man in good health and CMV-seropositive. The CDR3 sequence: CASSIKAGGVVEQFF. CDR3 in DNA: TGTGCCAGCAGCATAAAAGCGGGAGGGGTCGTTGAGCAGTTCTTC.